Presented here are 20 T cell receptor beta chains from one specimen sequenced in a study of control samples from healthy donors and cancer patients. Here immunoSEQ multiplex PCR was the method, and the copy in TCRdb shows in-frame clones only, minus some. The table lists more than 85,000 clones, 90% of them singletons. Material for sequencing was blood. Receptors were obtained from a human donor in good health. The donor label of this sample is uncertain.

The chain uses TRBV29-1 and TRBJ2-7; D may be TRBD1 or TRBD2 (5 bases each). Germline V gene sequence: CDR1 SQVTM, CDR2 ANQGSEA. This CDR3 has 14 residues. V was pared by 6 bases and J by 5 bases, with 20 bases between. CDR3 DNA sequence: TGCAGCGTACTTCTCCGGGGCGCGGTGAACGAGCAGTACTTC. Its protein product is CSVLLRGAVNEQYF.

The chain links TRBV24-1 to TRBJ2-7; D ambiguous. V was trimmed by 4 bases and J by 0 bases, leaving 6 bases between them. The CDR3 is 13 residues long. Per the germline V gene, CDR1 is KGHDR and CDR2 is SFDVKD. CDR3 loop: CATSDPNSYEQYF. Here the CDR3 DNA reads TGTGCCACCAGTGACCCGAACTCCTACGAGCAGTACTTC.

This clone has a single count. This chain uses TRBV9 with TRBJ1-3, with 7 bases matching TRBD1. This CDR3 spans 16 amino acids. V shed 3 bases and J 0 bases; nucleotides not matched to a gene: 6. The germline CDR1 and CDR2 sequences are SGDLS and YYNGEE. CDR3 loop: CASSGIGGGSGNTIYF. The DNA for the CDR3 is TGTGCCAGCAGCGGAATAGGGGGCGGCTCTGGAAACACCATATATTTT. Looking up the rest from reference TRBV9 and TRBJ1-3 gives the full variable domain: DSGVTQTPKHLITATGQRVTLRCSPRSGDLSVYWYQQSLDQGLQFLIQYYNGEERAKGNILERFSAQQFPDLHSELNLSSLELGDSALYFCASSGIGGGSGNTIYFGEGSWLTVV.

The chain joins TRBV20-1 to TRBJ1-2; perhaps TRBD1 as D (5 bases). The V gene lost 3 bases and the J gene lost 0 bases, with 14 bases spanning the gap. The germline CDR1 and CDR2 sequences are DFQATT and SNEGSKA (reference sequence). This CDR3 comprises 15 residues. The CDR3 DNA reads TGCAGTGCTAGTAGAGGGGACGGAGCTAACTATGGCTACACCTTC. Translation: CSASRGDGANYGYTF.

The rearrangement joins TRBV24-1 to TRBJ2-1; tentatively, D is TRBD1 (6 bases). CDR3 size: 13 residues. Looked up from germline, CDR1 is KGHDR and CDR2 is SFDVKD. Between the trimmed V and J ends, which lost 12 bases and 2 bases, there was a span of 13 bases. The CDR3 DNA sequence: TGTGCCGTAGGGGGTGGCCCCTACAATGAGCAGTTCTTC. Its translation is CAVGGGPYNEQFF.

J is TRBJ2-3 and V is TRBV24-1; D is uncertain. Germline CDR1 is KGHDR and CDR2 is SFDVKD. The CDR3 is made up of 14 amino acids. V lost 4 bases, J lost 4 bases, and 11 bases lay in between. The CDR3 DNA follows: TGTGCCACCAGTGACCCTAGAGGATCAGATACGCAGTATTTT. This codes for CATSDPRGSDTQYF.

The chain recombines TRBV5-4 with TRBJ2-7; the match to TRBD2 covers 7 bases. Germline trimming cut 4 bases from V and 0 bases from J; bases unmatched to any gene: 7. This CDR3 contains 15 residues. The germline V gene has CDR1 SGHNT and CDR2 YYREEE (reference sequence). CDR3 protein: CASSPGTMSSYEQYV. As DNA, the CDR3 is TGTGCCAGCAGCCCCGGGACTATGAGCTCCTACGAGCAGTACGTC.

The CDR3 spells CASSLQGASNQPQHF. In nucleotides, the CDR3 is TGTGCCAGCAGTCTTCAGGGGGCCAGCAATCAGCCCCAGCATTTT. The chain combines TRBV27 with TRBJ1-5, with 8 nucleotides matching TRBD1. CDR3 length equals 15 residues. The germline V gene encodes CDR1 MNHEY and CDR2 SMNVEV (reference sequence). The junction had 4 bases not matched to a gene; V was cut back by 5 bases and J by 1 base.

The rearrangement uses TRBV29-1 and TRBJ2-3; 9 bases line up with TRBD1. The CDR3 runs to 14 residues. CDR1 SQVTM and CDR2 ANQGSEA come from the germline V gene. Losses at the gene ends were 6 bases for V and 2 bases for J; bases not matched to a gene: 6. The CDR3: CSVNRDRVTDTQYF. The CDR3 DNA follows: TGCAGCGTCAACCGGGACAGGGTCACAGATACGCAGTATTTT.

The V gene is TRBV5-1, the J gene TRBJ1-1; perhaps TRBD1 as D (6 bases). CDR1 and CDR2 from the germline V gene are SGHRS and YFSETQ. The CDR3 spans 15 residues. The V end was cut by 3 bases, the J end by 0 bases, with 12 bases between. In DNA, the CDR3 is TGCGCCAGCAGCTCGCTACAGGGATTGAACACTGAAGCTTTCTTT. Protein sequence: CASSSLQGLNTEAFF.

The rearrangement links TRBV2 to TRBJ1-1, with D possibly matching TRBD1 (5 bases). This CDR3 region has 15 residues. V was clipped by 7 bases and J by 3 bases, with 18 bases between them. Germline loops: CDR1 SNHLY, CDR2 FYNNEI. The CDR3 region is CASKKLYEGYTEAFF. In nucleotides, the CDR3 is TGTGCCAGCAAAAAGCTGTACGAGGGGTACACTGAAGCTTTCTTT.

The chain couples TRBV6-1 to TRBJ1-4; D is unclear. The CDR3 is made up of 13 amino acids. V was pared by 1 base and J by 8 bases, with 8 bases between. Germline values: CDR1 MNHNS, CDR2 SASEGT. Written as DNA, the CDR3 is TGTGCCAGCAGTGAAGTAATCCGAGAAAAACTGTTTTTT. Protein product: CASSEVIREKLFF.

The chain employs TRBV6-4 and TRBJ1-2, with D maybe TRBD1 (6 bases). CDR3 size: 13 residues. With 0 bases removed from V and 8 bases from J, the gap between germline ends came to 10 bases. CDR1 is MRHNA and CDR2 is SNTAGT in the germline V gene. In nucleotides, the CDR3 is TGTGCCAGCAGTGACTCGCTGGGGGCGGGCTACACCTTC. This codes for CASSDSLGAGYTF.

The chain links TRBV10-3 to TRBJ1-3; possible D gene TRBD1, 5 bases. The CDR3 consists of 16 residues. Germline CDR1 is ENHRY and CDR2 is SYGVKD. Trimming took off 4 bases at V and 3 bases at J, with 16 bases between the two ends. For the CDR3, the DNA is TGTGCCATCAGTGGGGTTCCAGGGCCGATTGGAAACACCATATATTTT. Translation gives CAISGVPGPIGNTIYF.

V and J are TRBV19 and TRBJ1-5, with D unclear. The CDR3 runs 13 residues. V dropped 5 bases and J dropped 4 bases, with 9 bases sitting between them. CDR1 and CDR2 from the germline V gene are LNHDA and SQIVND (reference sequence). The CDR3 loop is CASSGQVNQPQHF. CDR3 in DNA: TGTGCCAGTAGTGGGCAGGTAAATCAGCCCCAGCATTTT.

CDR3 sequence: CASSLEGAVQFF. The CDR3 DNA reads TGTGCCAGCAGCTTGGAGGGCGCCGTGCAGTTCTTC. The genes are TRBV5-4 and TRBJ2-1; D call uncertain. Germline V gives CDR1 SGHNT, CDR2 YYREEE (reference sequence). CDR3 size: 12 residues. Deletions cut 0 bases from V and 12 bases from J, with 10 bases between.

This sequence joins TRBV10-1 and TRBJ2-1; D call uncertain. The germline V and J ends were trimmed by 3 bases and 0 bases, with 9 bases remaining between them. Germline loops: CDR1 WNHNN, CDR2 SYGVQD (reference sequence). CDR3 length: 15 amino acids. The CDR3 sequence: CASSDSRSSYNEQFF. The CDR3 DNA follows: TGCGCCAGCAGTGACAGCAGGAGCTCCTACAATGAGCAGTTCTTC.

The V and J genes are TRBV27 and TRBJ1-1, with D possibly TRBD1 on 6 matching bases. This CDR3 contains 14 residues. The V and J ends lost 5 bases and 4 bases respectively, with 14 bases between them. Germline assignment: CDR1 MNHEY and CDR2 SMNVEV (reference sequence). The CDR3 DNA sequence: TGTGCCAGCAGTATCAGGGGAGCTCGCACTGAAGCTTTCTTT. It translates to CASSIRGARTEAFF.

The chain combines TRBV20-1 with TRBJ1-1, with 8 nucleotides matching TRBD1. Germline-derived CDR1 and CDR2 are DFQATT and SNEGSKA (reference sequence). CDR3 length: 14 amino acids. V dropped 3 bases and J dropped 5; count of bases not matched to a gene: 8. CDR3 bases: TGCAGTGCTAGTGGGCAGGGGGCGGGAACTGAAGCTTTCTTT. Protein sequence: CSASGQGAGTEAFF.

Comment on this clone: Other DNA variants within this sample encode the same CDR3. This chain links TRBV9 with TRBJ2-5; D could derive from TRBD1 or TRBD2 (5 bases each). V was trimmed by 0 bases and J by 2 bases, leaving 5 bases between them. This CDR3 comprises 13 residues. Looked up from germline, CDR1 is SGDLS and CDR2 is YYNGEE. The chain's CDR3 is CASSVGGQETQYF. As DNA, the CDR3 is TGTGCCAGCAGCGTAGGGGGGCAAGAGACCCAGTACTTC.